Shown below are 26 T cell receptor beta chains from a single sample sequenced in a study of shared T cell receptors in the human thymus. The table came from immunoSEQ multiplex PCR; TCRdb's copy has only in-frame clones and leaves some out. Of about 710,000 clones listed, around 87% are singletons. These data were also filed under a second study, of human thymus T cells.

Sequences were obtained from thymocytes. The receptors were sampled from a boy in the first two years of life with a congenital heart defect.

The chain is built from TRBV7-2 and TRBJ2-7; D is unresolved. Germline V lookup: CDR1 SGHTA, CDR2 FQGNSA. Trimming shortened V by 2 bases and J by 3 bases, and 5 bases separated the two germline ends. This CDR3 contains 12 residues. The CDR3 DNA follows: TGTGCCAGCAGCTTACGCGACTACGAGCAGTACTTC. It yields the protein CASSLRDYEQYF.

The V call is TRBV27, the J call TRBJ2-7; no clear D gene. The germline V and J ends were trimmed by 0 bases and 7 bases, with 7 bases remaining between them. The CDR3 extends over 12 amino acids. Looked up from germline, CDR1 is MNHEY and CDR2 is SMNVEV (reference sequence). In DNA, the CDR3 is TGTGCCAGCAGTTTATCGGTCGGGGAGCAGTACTTC. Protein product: CASSLSVGEQYF.

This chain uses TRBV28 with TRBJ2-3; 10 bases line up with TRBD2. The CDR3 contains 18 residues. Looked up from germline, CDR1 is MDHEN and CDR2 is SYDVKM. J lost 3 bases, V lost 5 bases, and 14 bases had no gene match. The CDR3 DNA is TGTGCCAGCAGTGCTCGGCTAGCGGGAGCCCTGGGAACAGATACGCAGTATTTT. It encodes CASSARLAGALGTDTQYF.

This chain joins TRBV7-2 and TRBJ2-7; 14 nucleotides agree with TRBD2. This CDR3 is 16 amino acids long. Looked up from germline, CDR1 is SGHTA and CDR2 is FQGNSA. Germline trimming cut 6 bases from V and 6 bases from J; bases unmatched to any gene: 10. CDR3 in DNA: TGTGCCAGCAGTCCGGGACTAGCGGGAGTTGTAGGCGAGCAGTACTTC. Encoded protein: CASSPGLAGVVGEQYF.

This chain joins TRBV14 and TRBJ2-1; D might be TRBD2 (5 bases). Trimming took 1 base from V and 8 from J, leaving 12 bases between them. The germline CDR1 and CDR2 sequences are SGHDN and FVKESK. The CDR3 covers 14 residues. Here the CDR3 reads CASSQVGGYHEQFF. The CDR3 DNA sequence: TGTGCCAGCAGCCAAGTTGGAGGTTACCATGAGCAGTTCTTC.

The CDR3 reads CASRTAGTVNTEAFF. In DNA, the CDR3 is TGTGCCAGCAGGACCGCCGGGACTGTGAACACTGAAGCTTTCTTT. The genes are TRBV6-5 and TRBJ1-1, with D tentatively TRBD1 (5 bases). There are 15 residues in the CDR3. Germline V gene lookup returns CDR1 MNHEY and CDR2 SVGAGI. The V end lost 6 bases, the J end lost 0 bases, and 14 bases lay between the germline ends.

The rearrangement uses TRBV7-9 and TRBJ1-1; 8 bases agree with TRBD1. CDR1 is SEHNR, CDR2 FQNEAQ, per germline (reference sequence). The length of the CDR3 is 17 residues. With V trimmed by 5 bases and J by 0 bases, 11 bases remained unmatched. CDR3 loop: CASSGRDRNYMNTEAFF. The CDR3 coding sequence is TGTGCCAGCAGCGGGAGGGACAGGAATTATATGAACACTGAAGCTTTCTTT.

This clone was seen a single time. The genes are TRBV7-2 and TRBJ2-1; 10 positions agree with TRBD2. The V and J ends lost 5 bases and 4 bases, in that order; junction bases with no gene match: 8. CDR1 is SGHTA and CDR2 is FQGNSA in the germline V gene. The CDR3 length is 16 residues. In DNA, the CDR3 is TGTGCCAGCAGCCCGATTCCACTAGCGGGGTACAATGAGCAGTTCTTC. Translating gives CASSPIPLAGYNEQFF.

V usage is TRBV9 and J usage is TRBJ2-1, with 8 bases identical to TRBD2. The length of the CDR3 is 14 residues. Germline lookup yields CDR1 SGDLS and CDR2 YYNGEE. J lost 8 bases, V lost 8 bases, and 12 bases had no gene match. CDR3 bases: TGTGCCAGTACTACTAGCGGCCGGCCCCATGAGCAGTTCTTC. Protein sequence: CASTTSGRPHEQFF.

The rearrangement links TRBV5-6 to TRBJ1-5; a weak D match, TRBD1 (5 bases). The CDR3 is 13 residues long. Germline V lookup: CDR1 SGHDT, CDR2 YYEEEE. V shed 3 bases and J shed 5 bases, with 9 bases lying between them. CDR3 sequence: CASSSGLDQPQHF. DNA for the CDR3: TGTGCCAGCAGCTCGGGACTCGATCAGCCCCAGCATTTT.

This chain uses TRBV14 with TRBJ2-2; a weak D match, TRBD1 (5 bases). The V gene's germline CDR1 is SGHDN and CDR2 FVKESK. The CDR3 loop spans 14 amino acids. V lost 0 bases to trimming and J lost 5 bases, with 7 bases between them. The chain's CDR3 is CASSQEAGTGELFF. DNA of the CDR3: TGTGCCAGCAGCCAAGAAGCAGGGACCGGGGAGCTGTTTTTT.

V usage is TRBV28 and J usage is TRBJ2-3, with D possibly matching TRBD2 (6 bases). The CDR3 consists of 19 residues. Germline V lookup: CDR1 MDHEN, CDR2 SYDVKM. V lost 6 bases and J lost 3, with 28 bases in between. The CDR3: CASSRNPVIAEHRTDTQYF. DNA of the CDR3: TGTGCCAGCAGCCGAAACCCCGTAATAGCGGAGCACAGAACAGATACGCAGTATTTT.

CDR3 DNA: TGTGCCAGCAGCCCCAAGGCCCTCACAGGGGGTAATTCTTTTCCCTACGAGCAGTACTTC. It codes for CASSPKALTGGNSFPYEQYF. V usage is TRBV5-5 and J usage is TRBJ2-7, with 8 bases that match TRBD1. V trimming: 4 bases; J trimming: 2 bases; junction bases outside the gene matches: 23. The CDR3 has 20 residues. Germline CDR1 is SGHKS and CDR2 is YYEKEE (reference sequence).

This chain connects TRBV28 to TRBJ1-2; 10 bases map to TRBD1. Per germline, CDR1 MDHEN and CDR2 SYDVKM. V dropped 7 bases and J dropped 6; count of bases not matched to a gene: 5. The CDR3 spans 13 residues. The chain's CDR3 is CASIRQGANGYTF. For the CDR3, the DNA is TGTGCCAGCATCCGACAGGGGGCGAATGGCTACACCTTC.

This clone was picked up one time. CDR3 nucleotide sequence: TGTGCCAGCAGTGGAACCTATCCTAGCGGGAGGGCCCATGAGCAGTTCTTC. Protein sequence: CASSGTYPSGRAHEQFF. The V gene is TRBV28, the J gene TRBJ2-1; 12 positions agree with TRBD2. The CDR3 length is 17 residues. Per germline, CDR1 MDHEN and CDR2 SYDVKM. V shed 5 bases and J 8 bases; nucleotides not matched to a gene: 13.

The CDR3 bases are TGTGCCAGCAGTGCGCTCTTCGGGGGGGCCAACGTCCTGACTTTC. This gives the protein CASSALFGGANVLTF. V is TRBV7-2 and J is TRBJ2-6; D unclear. The V end was cut by 6 bases, the J end by 4 bases, with 13 bases between. The length of the CDR3 is 15 residues. The germline V gene encodes CDR1 SGHTA and CDR2 FQGNSA. Combining the CDR3 with reference TRBV7-2 and TRBJ2-6 gives the whole variable domain GAGVSQSPSNKVTEKGKDVELRCDPISGHTALYWYRQSLGQGLEFLIYFQGNSAPDKSGLPSDRFSAERTGGSVSTLTIQRTQQEDSAVYLCASSALFGGANVLTFGAGSRLTVL.

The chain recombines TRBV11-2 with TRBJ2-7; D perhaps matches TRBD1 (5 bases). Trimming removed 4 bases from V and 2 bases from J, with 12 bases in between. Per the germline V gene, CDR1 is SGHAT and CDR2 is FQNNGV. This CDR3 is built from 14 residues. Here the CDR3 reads CASSSTEKAYEQYF. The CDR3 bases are TGTGCCAGCAGCTCGACAGAGAAGGCCTACGAGCAGTACTTC. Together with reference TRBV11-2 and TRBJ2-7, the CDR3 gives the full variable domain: EAGVAQSPRYKIIEKRQSVAFWCNPISGHATLYWYQQILGQGPKLLIQFQNNGVVDDSQLPKDRFSAERLKGVDSTLKIQPAKLEDSAVYLCASSSTEKAYEQYFGPGTRLTVT.

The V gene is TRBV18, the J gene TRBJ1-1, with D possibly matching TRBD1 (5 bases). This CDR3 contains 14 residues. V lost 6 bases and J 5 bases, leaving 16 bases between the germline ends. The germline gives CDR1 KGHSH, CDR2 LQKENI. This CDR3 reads CASSPTGGRTEAFF. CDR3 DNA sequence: TGTGCCAGCTCTCCAACGGGGGGTCGGACTGAAGCTTTCTTT.

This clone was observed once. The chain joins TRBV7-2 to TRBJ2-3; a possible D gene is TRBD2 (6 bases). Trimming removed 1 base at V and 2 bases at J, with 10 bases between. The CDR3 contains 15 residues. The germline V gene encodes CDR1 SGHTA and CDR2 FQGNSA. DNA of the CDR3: TGTGCCAGCAGCTTAGGACGGGGACTCACAGATACGCAGTATTTT. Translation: CASSLGRGLTDTQYF.

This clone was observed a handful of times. The CDR3 sequence: CASSSTGTYQETQYF. In DNA, the CDR3 is TGTGCCAGCAGCTCCACCGGGACTTACCAAGAGACCCAGTACTTC. V and J are TRBV5-6 and TRBJ2-5, with D possibly TRBD2 on 6 matching bases. Germline loops: CDR1 SGHDT, CDR2 YYEEEE. V was pared by 3 bases and J by 0 bases, with 12 bases between. The CDR3 has 15 amino acids. The full variable domain, rest sourced from reference TRBV5-6 and TRBJ2-5, is DAGVTQSPTHLIKTRGQQVTLRCSPKSGHDTVSWYQQALGQGPQFIFQYYEEEERQRGNFPDRFSGHQFPNYSSELNVNALLLGDSALYLCASSSTGTYQETQYFGPGTRLLVL.

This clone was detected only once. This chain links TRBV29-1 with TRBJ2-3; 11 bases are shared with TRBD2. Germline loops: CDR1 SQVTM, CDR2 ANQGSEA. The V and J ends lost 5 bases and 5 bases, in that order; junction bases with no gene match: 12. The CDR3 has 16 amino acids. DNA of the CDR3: TGCAGCGTTCCGCCGAAGACTAGCGGGAATAGAGATACGCAGTATTTT. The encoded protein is CSVPPKTSGNRDTQYF.

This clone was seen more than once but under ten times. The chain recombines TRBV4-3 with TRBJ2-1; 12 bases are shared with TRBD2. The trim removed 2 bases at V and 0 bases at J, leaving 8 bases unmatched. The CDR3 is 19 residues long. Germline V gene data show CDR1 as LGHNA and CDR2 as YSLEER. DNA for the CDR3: TGCGCCAGCAGCCAATTTCTAGCGGGAGGGCCGGGCTCCTACAATGAGCAGTTCTTC. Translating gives CASSQFLAGGPGSYNEQFF.

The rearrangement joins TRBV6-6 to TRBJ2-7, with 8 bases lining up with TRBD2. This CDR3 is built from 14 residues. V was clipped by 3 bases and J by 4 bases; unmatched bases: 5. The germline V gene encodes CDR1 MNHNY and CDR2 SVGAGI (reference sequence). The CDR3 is CASSYIAGQYEQYF. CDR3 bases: TGTGCCAGCAGTTATATAGCGGGGCAATACGAGCAGTACTTC.

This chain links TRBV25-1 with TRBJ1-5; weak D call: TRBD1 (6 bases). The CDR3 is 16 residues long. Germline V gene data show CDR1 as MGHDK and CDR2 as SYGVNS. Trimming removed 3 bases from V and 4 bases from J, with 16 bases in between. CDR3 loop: CASSDPGSTGNQPQHF. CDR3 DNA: TGTGCCAGCAGTGACCCCGGGTCTACAGGGAATCAGCCCCAGCATTTT.

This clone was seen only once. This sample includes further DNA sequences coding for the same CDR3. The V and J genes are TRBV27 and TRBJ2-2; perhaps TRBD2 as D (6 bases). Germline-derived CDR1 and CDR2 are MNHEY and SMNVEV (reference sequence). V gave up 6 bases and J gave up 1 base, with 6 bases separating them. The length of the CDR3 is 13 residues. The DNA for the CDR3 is TGTGCCAGCAGGGGGGGGAACACCGGGGAGCTGTTTTTT. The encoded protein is CASRGGNTGELFF.

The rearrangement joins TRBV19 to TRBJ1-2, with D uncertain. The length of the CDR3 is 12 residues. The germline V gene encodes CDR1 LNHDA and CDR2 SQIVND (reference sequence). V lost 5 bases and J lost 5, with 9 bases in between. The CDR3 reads CASSVAPYGYTF. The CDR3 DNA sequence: TGTGCCAGTAGTGTCGCGCCGTATGGCTACACCTTC. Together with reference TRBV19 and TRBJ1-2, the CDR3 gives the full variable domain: DGGITQSPKYLFRKEGQNVTLSCEQNLNHDAMYWYRQDPGQGLRLIYYSQIVNDFQKGDIAEGYSVSREKKESFPLTVTSAQKNPTAFYLCASSVAPYGYTFGSGTRLTVV.